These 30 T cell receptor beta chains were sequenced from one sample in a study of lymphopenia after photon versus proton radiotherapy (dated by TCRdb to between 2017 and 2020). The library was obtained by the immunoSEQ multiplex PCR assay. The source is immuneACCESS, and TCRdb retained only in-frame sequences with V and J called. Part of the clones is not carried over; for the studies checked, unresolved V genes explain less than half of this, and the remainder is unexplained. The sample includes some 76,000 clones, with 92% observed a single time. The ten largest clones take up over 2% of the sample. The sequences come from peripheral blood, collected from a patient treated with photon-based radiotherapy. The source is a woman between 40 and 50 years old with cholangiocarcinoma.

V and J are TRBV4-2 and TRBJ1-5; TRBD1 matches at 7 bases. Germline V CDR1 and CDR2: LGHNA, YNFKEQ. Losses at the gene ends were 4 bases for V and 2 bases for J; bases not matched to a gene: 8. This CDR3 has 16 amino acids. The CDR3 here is CASSRDGTAGNQPQHF. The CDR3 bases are TGTGCCAGCAGCCGAGACGGGACAGCGGGCAATCAGCCCCAGCATTTT.

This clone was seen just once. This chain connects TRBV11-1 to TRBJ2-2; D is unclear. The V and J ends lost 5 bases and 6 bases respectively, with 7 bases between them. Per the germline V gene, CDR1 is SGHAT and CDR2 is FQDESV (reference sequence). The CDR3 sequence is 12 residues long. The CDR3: CASSLLAGELFF. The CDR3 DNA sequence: TGTGCCAGCAGCCTTTTGGCCGGGGAGCTGTTTTTT.

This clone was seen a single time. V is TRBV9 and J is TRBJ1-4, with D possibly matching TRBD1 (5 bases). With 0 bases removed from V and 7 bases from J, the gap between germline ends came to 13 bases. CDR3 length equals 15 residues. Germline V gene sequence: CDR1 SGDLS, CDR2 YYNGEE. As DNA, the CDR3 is TGTGCCAGCAGCGTAGCAGGGAGAGAGGGTGAAAAACTGTTTTTT. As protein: CASSVAGREGEKLFF.

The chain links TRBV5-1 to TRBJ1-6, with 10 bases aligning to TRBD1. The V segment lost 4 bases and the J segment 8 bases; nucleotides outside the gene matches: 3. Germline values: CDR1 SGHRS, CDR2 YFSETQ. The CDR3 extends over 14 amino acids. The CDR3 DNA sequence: TGCGCCAGCAGCAAGGGACAGGGGTATTCACCCCTCCACTTT. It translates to CASSKGQGYSPLHF.

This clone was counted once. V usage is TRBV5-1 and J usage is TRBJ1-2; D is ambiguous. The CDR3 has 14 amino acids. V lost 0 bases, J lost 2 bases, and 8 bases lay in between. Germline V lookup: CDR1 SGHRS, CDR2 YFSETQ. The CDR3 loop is CASSLDSTNYGYTF. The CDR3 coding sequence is TGCGCCAGCAGCTTGGACAGCACAAACTATGGCTACACCTTC.

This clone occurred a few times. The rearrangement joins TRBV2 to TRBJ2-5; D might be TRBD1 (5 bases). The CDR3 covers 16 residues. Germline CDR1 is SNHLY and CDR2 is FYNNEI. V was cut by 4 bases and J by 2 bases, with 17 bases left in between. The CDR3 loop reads CASSANNGHGQETQYF. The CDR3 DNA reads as TGTGCCAGCAGTGCAAATAACGGACACGGACAAGAGACCCAGTACTTC.

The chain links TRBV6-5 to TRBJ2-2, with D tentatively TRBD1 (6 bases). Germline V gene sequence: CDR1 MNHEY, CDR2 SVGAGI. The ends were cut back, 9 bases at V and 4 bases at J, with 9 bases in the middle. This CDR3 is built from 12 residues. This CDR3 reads CASQGTTGELFF. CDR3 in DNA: TGTGCCAGTCAGGGGACCACCGGGGAGCTGTTTTTT.

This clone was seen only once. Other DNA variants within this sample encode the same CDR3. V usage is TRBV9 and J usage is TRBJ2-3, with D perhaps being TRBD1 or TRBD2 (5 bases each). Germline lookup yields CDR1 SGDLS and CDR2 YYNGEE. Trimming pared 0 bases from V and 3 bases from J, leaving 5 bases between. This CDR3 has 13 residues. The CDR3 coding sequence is TGTGCCAGCAGCGTAGGGGGGACAGATACGCAGTATTTT. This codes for CASSVGGTDTQYF.

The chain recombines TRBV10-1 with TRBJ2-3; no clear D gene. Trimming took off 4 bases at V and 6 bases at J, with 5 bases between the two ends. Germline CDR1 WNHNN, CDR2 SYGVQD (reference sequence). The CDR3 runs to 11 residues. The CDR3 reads CASSVGDTQYF. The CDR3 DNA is TGCGCCAGCAGTGTAGGGGATACGCAGTATTTT.

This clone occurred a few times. The CDR3 region has the DNA TGCGCCAGCAGCCAAGACTACAATCAGCCCCAGCATTTT. As protein: CASSQDYNQPQHF. The gene calls are TRBV4-1 and TRBJ1-5; D unresolved. The CDR3 consists of 13 residues. CDR1 MGHRA and CDR2 YSYEKL come from the germline V gene. Trimming pared 0 bases from V and 3 bases from J, leaving 3 bases between.

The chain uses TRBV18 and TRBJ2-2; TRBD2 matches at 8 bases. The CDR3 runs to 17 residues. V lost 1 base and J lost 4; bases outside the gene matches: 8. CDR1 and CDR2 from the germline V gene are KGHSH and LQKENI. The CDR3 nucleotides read TGTGCCAGCTCACCACGTGTAACTAGCGGAATCACCGGGGAGCTGTTTTTT. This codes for CASSPRVTSGITGELFF. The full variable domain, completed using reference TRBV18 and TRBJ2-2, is NAGVMQNPRHLVRRRGQEARLRCSPMKGHSHVYWYRQLPEEGLKFMVYLQKENIIDESGMPKERFSAEFPKEGPSILRIQQVVRGDSAAYFCASSPRVTSGITGELFFGEGSRLTVL.

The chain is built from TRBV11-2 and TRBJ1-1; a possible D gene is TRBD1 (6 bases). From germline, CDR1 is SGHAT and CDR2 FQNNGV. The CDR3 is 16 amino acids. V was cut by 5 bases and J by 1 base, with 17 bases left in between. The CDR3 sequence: CASSPGGRSPNTEAFF. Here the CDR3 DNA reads TGTGCCAGCAGCCCTGGGGGCAGGTCCCCGAACACTGAAGCTTTCTTT.

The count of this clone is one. The CDR3 region has the DNA TGTGCCAGCAGTCCCGGGGGACAGGGGTATTCACCCCTCCACTTT. Protein: CASSPGGQGYSPLHF. V usage is TRBV28 and J usage is TRBJ1-6; 10 bases are shared with TRBD1. This CDR3 contains 15 residues. Germline V lookup: CDR1 MDHEN, CDR2 SYDVKM. The V segment lost 5 bases and the J segment 8 bases; nucleotides outside the gene matches: 6.

The CDR3 here is CASSQERATAYEQYF. As DNA, the CDR3 is TGCGCCAGCAGCCAAGAAAGGGCCACAGCCTACGAGCAGTACTTC. V is TRBV4-3 and J is TRBJ2-7, with unresolved D. The V gene lost 0 bases and the J gene lost 2 bases, with 11 bases spanning the gap. The CDR3 is 15 residues long. CDR1 LGHNA and CDR2 YSLEER come from the germline V gene.

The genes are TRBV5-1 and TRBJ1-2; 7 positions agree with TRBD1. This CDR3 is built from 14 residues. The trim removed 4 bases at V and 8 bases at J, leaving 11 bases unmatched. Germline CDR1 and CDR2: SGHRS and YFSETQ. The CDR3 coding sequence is TGCGCCAGCAGCCTCAACACAGGGGTACACGGCTACACCTTC. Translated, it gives CASSLNTGVHGYTF.

The CDR3: CASSLGSGGPNEQFF. Here the CDR3 DNA reads TGCGCCAGCAGCTTGGGGAGCGGGGGGCCCAATGAGCAGTTCTTC. The rearrangement links TRBV5-1 to TRBJ2-1; the match to TRBD2 covers 9 bases. The junction had 4 bases not matched to a gene; V was cut back by 0 bases and J by 6 bases. Looked up from germline, CDR1 is SGHRS and CDR2 is YFSETQ. The CDR3 has 15 residues.

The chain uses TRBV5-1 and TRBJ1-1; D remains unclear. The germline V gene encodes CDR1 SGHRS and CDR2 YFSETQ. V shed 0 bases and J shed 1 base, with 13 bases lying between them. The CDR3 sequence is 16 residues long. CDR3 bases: TGCGCCAGCAGCTTGGAGGTGCCACTCCCGAACACTGAAGCTTTCTTT. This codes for CASSLEVPLPNTEAFF.

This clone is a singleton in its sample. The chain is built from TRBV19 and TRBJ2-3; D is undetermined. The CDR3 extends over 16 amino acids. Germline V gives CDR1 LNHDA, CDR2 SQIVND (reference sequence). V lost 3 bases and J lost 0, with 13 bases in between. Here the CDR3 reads CASSIPRTPSTDTQYF. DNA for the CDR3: TGTGCCAGTAGTATTCCGAGGACCCCGAGCACAGATACGCAGTATTTT. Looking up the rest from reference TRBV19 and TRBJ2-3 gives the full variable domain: DGGITQSPKYLFRKEGQNVTLSCEQNLNHDAMYWYRQDPGQGLRLIYYSQIVNDFQKGDIAEGYSVSREKKESFPLTVTSAQKNPTAFYLCASSIPRTPSTDTQYFGPGTRLTVL.

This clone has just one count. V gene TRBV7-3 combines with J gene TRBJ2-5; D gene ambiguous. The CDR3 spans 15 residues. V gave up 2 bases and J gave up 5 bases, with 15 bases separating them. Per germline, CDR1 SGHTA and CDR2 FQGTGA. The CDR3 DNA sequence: TGTGCCAGCAGCTTAGCAGGCCCCGAGGAGGAGACCCAGTACTTC. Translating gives CASSLAGPEEETQYF.

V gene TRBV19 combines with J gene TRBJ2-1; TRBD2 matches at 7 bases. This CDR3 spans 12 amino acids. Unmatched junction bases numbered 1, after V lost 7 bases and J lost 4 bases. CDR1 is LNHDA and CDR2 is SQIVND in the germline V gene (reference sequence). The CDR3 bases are TGTGCCAGTACAGCGGGGTACAATGAGCAGTTCTTC. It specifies CASTAGYNEQFF.

CDR3: CASSQDQGANYGYTF. The CDR3 nucleotides are TGCGCCAGCAGCCAAGATCAGGGGGCTAACTATGGCTACACCTTC. This chain uses TRBV4-1 with TRBJ1-2; TRBD1 aligns across 7 bases. V shed 0 bases and J 0 bases; nucleotides not matched to a gene: 1. Germline V gene sequence: CDR1 MGHRA, CDR2 YSYEKL. The CDR3 runs to 15 residues.

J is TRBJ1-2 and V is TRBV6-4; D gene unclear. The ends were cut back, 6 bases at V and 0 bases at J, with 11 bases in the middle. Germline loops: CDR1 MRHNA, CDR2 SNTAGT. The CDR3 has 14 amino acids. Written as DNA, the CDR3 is TGTGCCAGCAGGCCCGGGCCCGCTAACTATGGCTACACCTTC. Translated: CASRPGPANYGYTF.

The CDR3 here is CAWSEVSGGNSPLHF. CDR3 nucleotide sequence: TGTGCCTGGAGTGAGGTTTCAGGGGGCAATTCACCCCTCCACTTT. V is TRBV30 and J is TRBJ1-6, with 8 bases matching TRBD1. Germline lookup yields CDR1 GTSNPN and CDR2 SVGIG (reference sequence). Trimming at V came to 1 base and at J to 7 bases, leaving 6 bases not matched to a gene. The CDR3 is 15 residues long.

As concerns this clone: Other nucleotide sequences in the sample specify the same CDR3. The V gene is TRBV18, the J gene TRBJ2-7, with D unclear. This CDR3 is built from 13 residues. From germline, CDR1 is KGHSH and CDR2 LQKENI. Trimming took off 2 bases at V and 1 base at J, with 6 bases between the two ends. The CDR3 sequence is CASSPGTSYEQYF. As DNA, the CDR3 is TGTGCCAGCTCACCAGGAACTTCCTACGAGCAGTACTTC.

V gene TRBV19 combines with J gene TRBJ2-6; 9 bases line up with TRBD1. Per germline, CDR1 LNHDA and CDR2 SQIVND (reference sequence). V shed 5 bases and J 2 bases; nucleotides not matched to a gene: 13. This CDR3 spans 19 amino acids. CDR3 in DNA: TGTGCCAGTAGTCCAGCGACAGGGGGGATTGTTCCTGGGGCCAACGTCCTGACTTTC. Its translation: CASSPATGGIVPGANVLTF.

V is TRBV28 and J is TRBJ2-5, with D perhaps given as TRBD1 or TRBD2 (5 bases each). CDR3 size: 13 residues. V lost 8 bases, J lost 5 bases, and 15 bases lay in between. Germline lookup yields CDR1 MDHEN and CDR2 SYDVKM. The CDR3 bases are TGTGCCAGCGGGGCGGGCAACGCGGAGACCCAGTACTTC. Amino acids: CASGAGNAETQYF.

This CDR3 reads CASSRSGGWIAGELFF. CDR3 coding DNA: TGTGCCAGCAGTCGAAGTGGAGGTTGGATAGCCGGGGAGCTGTTTTTT. The gene calls are TRBV5-4 and TRBJ2-2; possibly TRBD2 for D (5 bases). The V and J ends lost 5 bases and 6 bases respectively, with 20 bases between them. The length of the CDR3 is 16 residues. Germline CDR1 and CDR2: SGHNT and YYREEE (reference sequence).

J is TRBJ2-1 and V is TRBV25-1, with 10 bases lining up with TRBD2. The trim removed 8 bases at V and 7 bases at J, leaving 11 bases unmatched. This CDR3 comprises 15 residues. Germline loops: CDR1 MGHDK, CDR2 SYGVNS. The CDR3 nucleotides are TGTGCCAGCTCTAGGCTAGCGGGAGTTGATAATGAGCAGTTCTTC. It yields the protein CASSRLAGVDNEQFF.

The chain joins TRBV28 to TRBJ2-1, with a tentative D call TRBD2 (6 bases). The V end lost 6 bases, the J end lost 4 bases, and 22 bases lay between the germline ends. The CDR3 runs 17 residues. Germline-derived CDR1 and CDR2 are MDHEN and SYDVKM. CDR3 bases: TGTGCCAGCAGCCCCACCACTAAGCGGGTGGGGTACAATGAGCAGTTCTTC. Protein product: CASSPTTKRVGYNEQFF.

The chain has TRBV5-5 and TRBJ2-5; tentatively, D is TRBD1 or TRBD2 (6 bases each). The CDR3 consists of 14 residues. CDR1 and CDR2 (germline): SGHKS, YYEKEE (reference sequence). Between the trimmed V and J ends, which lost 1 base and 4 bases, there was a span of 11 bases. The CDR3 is CASSLKGGAETQYF. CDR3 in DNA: TGTGCCAGCAGCTTGAAGGGGGGAGCAGAGACCCAGTACTTC.